The present entry profiles one TCR beta chain with its context. Trimming removed 8 bases from V and 4 bases from J, with 11 bases in between. Germline CDR1 and CDR2: SNHLY and FYNNEI. The CDR3 runs to 12 residues. This record belongs to a study of identical twins. Template switching added a universal primer site, and cDNA bore unique molecular identifiers. TCRdb re-analysed the 5' RACE reads in MiXCR, keeping a single row per CDR3 protein. The table includes about 790,000 distinct CDR3 sequences, roughly 18% detected once. These data were also filed under a second study, of T cells expressing NK-cell markers. As reported in that work: Seropositivity for HCMV was found in seven of the eight sequenced donors, with one seronegative. Each of roughly 6 donors carried dominant NKG2C+ clonotypes accounting for roughly 1.0-8% of CD8+ T cells.

Sequencing input: PBMCs. This chain connects TRBV2 to TRBJ1-2; no clear D gene. The sequence was collected from a woman younger than 35 in good health. The CDR3 reads CASARGGYGYTF. The CDR3 DNA follows: TGTGCCAGCGCCCGCGGAGGCTATGGCTACACCTTC. The full variable domain, rest sourced from reference TRBV2 and TRBJ1-2, is EPEVTQTPSHQVTQMGQEVILRCVPISNHLYFYWYRQILGQKVEFLVSFYNNEISEKSEIFDDQFSVERPDGSNFTLKIRSTKLEDSAMYFCASARGGYGYTFGSGTRLTVV.